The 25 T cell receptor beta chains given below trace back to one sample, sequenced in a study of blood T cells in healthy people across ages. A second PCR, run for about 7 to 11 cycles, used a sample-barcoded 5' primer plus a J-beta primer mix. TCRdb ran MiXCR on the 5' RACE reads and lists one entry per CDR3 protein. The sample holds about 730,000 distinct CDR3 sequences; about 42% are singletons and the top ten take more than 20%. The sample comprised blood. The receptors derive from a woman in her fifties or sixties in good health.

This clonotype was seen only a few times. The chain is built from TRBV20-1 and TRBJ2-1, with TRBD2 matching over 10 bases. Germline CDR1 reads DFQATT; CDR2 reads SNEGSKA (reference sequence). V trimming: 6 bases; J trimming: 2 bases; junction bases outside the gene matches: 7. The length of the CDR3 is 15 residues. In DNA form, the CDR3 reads TGCAGTGCCACTTCTAGCGGGAGAACCTACAATGAGCAGTTCTTC. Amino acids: CSATSSGRTYNEQFF.

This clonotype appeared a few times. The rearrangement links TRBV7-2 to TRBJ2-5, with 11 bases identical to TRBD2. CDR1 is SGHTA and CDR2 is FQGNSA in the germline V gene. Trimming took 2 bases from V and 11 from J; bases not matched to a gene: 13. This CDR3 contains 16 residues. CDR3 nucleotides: TGTGCCAGCAGCTTATACGGGACTAGCGGTTTGGAGGAGCAGTACTTC. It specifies CASSLYGTSGLEEQYF.

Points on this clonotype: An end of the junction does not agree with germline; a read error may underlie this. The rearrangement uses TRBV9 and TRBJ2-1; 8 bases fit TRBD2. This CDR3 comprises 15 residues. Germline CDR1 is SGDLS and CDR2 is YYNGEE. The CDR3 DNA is TGTGCCGGCAGCGTAGAAACTAGCGGCTACAATGAGCAGTTCTTC. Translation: CAGSVETSGYNEQFF.

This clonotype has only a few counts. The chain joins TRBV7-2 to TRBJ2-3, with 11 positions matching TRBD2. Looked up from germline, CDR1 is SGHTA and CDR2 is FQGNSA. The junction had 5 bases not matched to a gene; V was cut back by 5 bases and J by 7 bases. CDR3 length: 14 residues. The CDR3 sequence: CASSLATSGNTQYF. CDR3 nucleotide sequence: TGTGCCAGCAGCCTCGCGACTAGCGGGAATACGCAGTATTTT.

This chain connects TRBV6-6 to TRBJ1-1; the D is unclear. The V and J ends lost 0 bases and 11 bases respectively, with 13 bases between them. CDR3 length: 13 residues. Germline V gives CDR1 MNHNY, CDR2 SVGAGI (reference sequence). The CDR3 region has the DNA TGTGCCAGCAGTTACTCGGCGGGAGTGGGCGCTTTCTTT. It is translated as CASSYSAGVGAFF.

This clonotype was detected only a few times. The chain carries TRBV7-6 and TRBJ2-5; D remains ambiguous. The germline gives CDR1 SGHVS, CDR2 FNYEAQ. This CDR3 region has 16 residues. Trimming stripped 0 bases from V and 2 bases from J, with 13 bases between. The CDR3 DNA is TGTGCCAGCAGCTTAGCTCCGGGTCCCCCACAAGAGACCCAGTACTTC. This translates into CASSLAPGPPQETQYF.

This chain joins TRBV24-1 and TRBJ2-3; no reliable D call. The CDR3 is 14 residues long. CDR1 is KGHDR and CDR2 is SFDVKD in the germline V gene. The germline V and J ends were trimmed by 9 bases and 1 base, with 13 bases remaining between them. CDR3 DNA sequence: TGTGCCACCCTGTCGGCTATGCGCACAGATACGCAGTATTTT. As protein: CATLSAMRTDTQYF.

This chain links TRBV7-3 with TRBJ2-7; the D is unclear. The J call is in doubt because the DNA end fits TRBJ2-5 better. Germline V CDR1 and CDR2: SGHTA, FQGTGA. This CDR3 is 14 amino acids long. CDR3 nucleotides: TGTGCCAGCAGCTCCGGCCGACAAGGGGAGACCCAGTACTTC. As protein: CASSSGRQGETQYF.

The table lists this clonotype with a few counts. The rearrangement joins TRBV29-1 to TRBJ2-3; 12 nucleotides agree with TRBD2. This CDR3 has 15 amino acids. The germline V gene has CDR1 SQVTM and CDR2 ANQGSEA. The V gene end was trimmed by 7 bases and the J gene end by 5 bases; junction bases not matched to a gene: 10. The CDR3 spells CSGRASGRVGDTQYF. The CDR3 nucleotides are TGCAGCGGGCGGGCTAGCGGGAGGGTTGGAGATACGCAGTATTTT.

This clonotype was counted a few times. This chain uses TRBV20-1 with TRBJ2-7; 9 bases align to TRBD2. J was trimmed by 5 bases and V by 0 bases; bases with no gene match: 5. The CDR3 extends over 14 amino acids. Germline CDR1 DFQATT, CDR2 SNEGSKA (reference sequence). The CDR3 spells CSARDHSGSHEQYF. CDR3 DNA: TGCAGTGCTAGAGATCATAGCGGGAGTCACGAGCAGTACTTC.

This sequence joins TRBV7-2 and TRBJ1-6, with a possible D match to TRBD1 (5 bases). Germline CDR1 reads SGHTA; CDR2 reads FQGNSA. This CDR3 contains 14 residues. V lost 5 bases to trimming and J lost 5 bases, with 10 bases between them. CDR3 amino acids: CASSVGADNSPLHF. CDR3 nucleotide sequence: TGTGCCAGCAGCGTAGGGGCAGATAATTCACCCCTCCACTTT.

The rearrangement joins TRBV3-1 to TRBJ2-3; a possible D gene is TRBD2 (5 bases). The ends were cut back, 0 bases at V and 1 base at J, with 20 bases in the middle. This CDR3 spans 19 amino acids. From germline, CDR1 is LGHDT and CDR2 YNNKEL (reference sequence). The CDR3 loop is CASSQDRGVLMSRTDTQYF. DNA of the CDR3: TGTGCCAGCAGCCAAGATCGGGGAGTCTTGATGTCCCGCACAGATACGCAGTATTTT.

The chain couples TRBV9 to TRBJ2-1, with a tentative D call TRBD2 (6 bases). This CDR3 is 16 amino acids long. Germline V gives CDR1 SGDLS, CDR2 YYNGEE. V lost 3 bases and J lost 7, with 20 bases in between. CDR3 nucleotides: TGTGCCAGCAGCGGCGGAGGAGCGGGTACCCCTAATGAGCAGTTCTTC. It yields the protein CASSGGGAGTPNEQFF.

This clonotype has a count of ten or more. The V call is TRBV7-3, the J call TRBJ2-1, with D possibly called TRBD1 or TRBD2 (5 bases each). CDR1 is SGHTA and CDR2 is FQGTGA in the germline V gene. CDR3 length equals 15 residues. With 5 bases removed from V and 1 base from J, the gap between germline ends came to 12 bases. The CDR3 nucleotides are TGTGCCAGCAGCCCAGACAGAGGGTCCTACAATGAGCAGTTCTTC. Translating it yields CASSPDRGSYNEQFF. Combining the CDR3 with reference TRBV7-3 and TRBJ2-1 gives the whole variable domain GAGVSQTPSNKVTEKGKYVELRCDPISGHTALYWYRQSLGQGPEFLIYFQGTGAADDSGLPNDRFFAVRPEGSVSTLKIQRTERGDSAVYLCASSPDRGSYNEQFFGPGTRLTVL.

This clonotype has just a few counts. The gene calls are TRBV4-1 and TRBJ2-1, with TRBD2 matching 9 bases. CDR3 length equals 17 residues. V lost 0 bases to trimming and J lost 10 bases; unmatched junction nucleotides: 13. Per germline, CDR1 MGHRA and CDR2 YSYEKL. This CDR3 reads CASSQDLTAGGLLEQFF. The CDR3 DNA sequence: TGCGCCAGCAGCCAAGATCTAACAGCGGGGGGCCTGCTGGAGCAGTTCTTC.

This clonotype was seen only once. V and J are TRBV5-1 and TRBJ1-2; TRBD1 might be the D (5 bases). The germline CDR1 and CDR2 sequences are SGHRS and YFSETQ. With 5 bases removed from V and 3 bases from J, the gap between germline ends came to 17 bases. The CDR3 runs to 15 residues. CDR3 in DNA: TGCGCCAGCAGAAACGACGGGGCTCATGACTATGGCTACACCTTC. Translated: CASRNDGAHDYGYTF.

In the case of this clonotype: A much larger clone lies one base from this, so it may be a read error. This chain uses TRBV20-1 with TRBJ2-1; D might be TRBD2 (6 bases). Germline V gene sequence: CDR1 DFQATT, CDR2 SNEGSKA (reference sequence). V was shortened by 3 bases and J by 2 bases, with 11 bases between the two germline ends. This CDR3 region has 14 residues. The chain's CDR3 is CSARVGRPYNEQFF. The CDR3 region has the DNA TGCAGTGCTAGGGTTGGGAGGCCCTACAATGAGCAGTTCTTC.

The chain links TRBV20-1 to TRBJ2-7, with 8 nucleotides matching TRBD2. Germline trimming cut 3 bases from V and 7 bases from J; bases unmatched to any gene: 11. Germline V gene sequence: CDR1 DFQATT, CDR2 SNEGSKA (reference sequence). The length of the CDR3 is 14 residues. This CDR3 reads CSARPASGRNEQYF. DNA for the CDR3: TGCAGTGCTAGGCCCGCGAGCGGGAGAAATGAGCAGTACTTC.

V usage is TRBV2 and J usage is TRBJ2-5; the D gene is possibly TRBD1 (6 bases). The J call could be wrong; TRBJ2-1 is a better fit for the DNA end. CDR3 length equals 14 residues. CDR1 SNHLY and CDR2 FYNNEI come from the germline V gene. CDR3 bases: TGTGCCAGCAGGAGACAGGCCAACCAAGAGACCCAGTTCTTC. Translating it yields CASRRQANQETQFF.

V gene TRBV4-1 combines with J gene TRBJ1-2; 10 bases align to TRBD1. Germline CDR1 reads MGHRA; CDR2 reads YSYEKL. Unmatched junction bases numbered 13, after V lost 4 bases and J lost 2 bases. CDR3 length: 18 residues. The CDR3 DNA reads TGCGCCAGCAGCCTTAGGTCGGGACAGGGGTCCACAAACTATGGCTACACCTTC. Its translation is CASSLRSGQGSTNYGYTF.

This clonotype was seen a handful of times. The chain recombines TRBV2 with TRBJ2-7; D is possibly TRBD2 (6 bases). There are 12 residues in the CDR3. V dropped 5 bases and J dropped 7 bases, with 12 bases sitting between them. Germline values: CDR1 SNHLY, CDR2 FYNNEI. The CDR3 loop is CASSLGGWEQYF. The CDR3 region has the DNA TGTGCCAGCAGTCTCGGGGGATGGGAGCAGTACTTC.

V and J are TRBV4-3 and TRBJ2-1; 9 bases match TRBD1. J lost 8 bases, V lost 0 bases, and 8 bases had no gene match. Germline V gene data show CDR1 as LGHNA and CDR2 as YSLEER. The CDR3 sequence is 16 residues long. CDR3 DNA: TGCGCCAGCAGCCAAGATCTCGGGACAGGGAGGCATGAGCAGTTCTTC. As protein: CASSQDLGTGRHEQFF.

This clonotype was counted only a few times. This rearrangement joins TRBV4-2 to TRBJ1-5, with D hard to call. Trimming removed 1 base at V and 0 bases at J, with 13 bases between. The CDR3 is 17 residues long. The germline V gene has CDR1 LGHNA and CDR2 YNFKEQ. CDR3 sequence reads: CASSQALQSYSNQPQHF. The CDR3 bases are TGTGCCAGCAGCCAAGCTCTACAATCGTATAGCAATCAGCCCCAGCATTTT.

CDR3 coding DNA: TGTGCCAGCAGAACTAGCCTTCTCGACACAGATACGCAGTATTTT. It is translated as CASRTSLLDTDTQYF. The rearrangement joins TRBV3-1 to TRBJ2-3; tentative D call: TRBD2 (6 bases). Germline V gives CDR1 LGHDT, CDR2 YNNKEL (reference sequence). This CDR3 is built from 15 residues. V was pared by 6 bases and J by 2 bases, with 15 bases between.

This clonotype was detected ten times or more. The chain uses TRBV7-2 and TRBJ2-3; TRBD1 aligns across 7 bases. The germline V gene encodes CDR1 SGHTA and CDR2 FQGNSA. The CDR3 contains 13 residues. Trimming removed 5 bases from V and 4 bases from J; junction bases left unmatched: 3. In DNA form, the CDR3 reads TGTGCCAGCAGCACTACAGGGGCAGATACGCAGTATTTT. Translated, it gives CASSTTGADTQYF.